The rows below give T cell receptor beta chains drawn from one sample of a study of blood T cell repertoires in COVID-19. The protocol was immunoSEQ multiplex PCR, while the TCRdb copy is restricted to in-frame clones and leaves out a portion. The sample shows over 60,000 clones, roughly 71% of them seen only once. Material for sequencing was peripheral blood. Receptors were obtained from a human donor in a cohort sampled during active COVID-19. CDR3s include the opening cysteine and the closing phenylalanine or tryptophan. Each record gives: V gene, J gene, clone size, D gene, CDR3 protein, CDR3 DNA. The D gene is left open where the match is weak. Rows may omit the clone size; those that give it use once, few, many or a size class.

TRBV11-3	TRBJ2-2	.	TRBD2	CASTSTSGITGELFF	TGTGCCAGCACCTCGACTAGCGGTATCACCGGGGAGCTGTTTTTT
TRBV7-3	TRBJ1-3	.	.	CASSPDRHRSGNTIYF	TGTGCCAGCAGCCCTGACCGACACCGCTCTGGAAACACCATATATTTT
TRBV24-1	TRBJ1-5	few	TRBD1	CATSDGTVNQPQHF	TGTGCCACCAGTGATGGGACAGTCAATCAGCCCCAGCATTTT
TRBV27	TRBJ1-1	.	.	CASSLLGSLDTEAFF	TGTGCCAGCAGTTTACTGGGGAGTTTGGACACTGAAGCTTTCTTT
TRBV6-6	TRBJ2-2	.	.	CASIETGELFF	TGTGCCAGCATCGAGACCGGGGAGCTGTTTTTT
TRBV11-3	TRBJ2-1	.	TRBD2	CASRIAGGQGEQFF	TGTGCCAGCAGGATAGCGGGGGGGCAGGGTGAGCAGTTCTTC
TRBV28	TRBJ2-5	.	TRBD2	CASSLRRLAQPGTQYF	TGTGCCAGCAGCCTTCGTCGACTAGCTCAGCCCGGGACCCAGTACTTC
TRBV19	TRBJ1-5	many	TRBD1	CASSMTGATNQPQHF	TGTGCCAGTAGTATGACAGGGGCGACTAATCAGCCCCAGCATTTT
TRBV5-6	TRBJ1-2	.	TRBD1	CASSNRGPGYTF	TGTGCCAGCAGCAACAGGGGGCCTGGCTACACCTTC
TRBV2	TRBJ2-2	few	TRBD2	CASRATSGGAGELFF	TGTGCCAGCAGGGCGACTAGCGGGGGTGCCGGGGAGCTGTTTTTT
TRBV4-1	TRBJ2-1	.	TRBD2	CASSQEKAGGPPVF	TGCGCCAGCAGCCAAGAAAAAGCGGGGGGGCCTCCGGTCTTC
TRBV30	TRBJ1-6	few	TRBD1	CAWGTGQNSPLHF	TGTGCCTGGGGGACAGGGCAAAATTCACCCCTCCACTTT
TRBV15	TRBJ2-5	few	TRBD2	CATSPERGGVLETQYF	TGTGCCACCAGTCCGGAGCGGGGGGGCGTTCTAGAGACCCAGTACTTC
TRBV5-4	TRBJ2-5	.	.	CASSGTQETQYF	TGTGCCAGCAGCGGGACTCAAGAGACCCAGTACTTC